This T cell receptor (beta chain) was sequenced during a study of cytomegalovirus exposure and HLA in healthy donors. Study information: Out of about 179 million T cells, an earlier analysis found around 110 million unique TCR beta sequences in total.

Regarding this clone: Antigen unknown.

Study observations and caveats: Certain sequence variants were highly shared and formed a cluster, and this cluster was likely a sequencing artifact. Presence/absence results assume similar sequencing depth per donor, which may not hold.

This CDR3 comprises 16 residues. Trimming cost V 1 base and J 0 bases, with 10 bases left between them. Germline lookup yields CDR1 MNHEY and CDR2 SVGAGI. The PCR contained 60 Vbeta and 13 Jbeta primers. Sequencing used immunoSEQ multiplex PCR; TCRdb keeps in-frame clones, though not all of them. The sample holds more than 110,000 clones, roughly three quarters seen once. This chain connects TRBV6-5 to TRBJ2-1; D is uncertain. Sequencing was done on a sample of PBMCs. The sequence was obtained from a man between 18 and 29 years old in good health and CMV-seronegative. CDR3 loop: CASSYWQVSSYNEQFF. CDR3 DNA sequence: TGTGCCAGCAGTTACTGGCAGGTTAGCTCCTACAATGAGCAGTTCTTC.